The 13 T cell receptor beta chains below all came from one sample that was sequenced in a study of blood T cell repertoires in COVID-19. The method was immunoSEQ multiplex PCR; TCRdb's version includes in-frame clones alone and lacks a portion of them. The table has 28,000 or so clones, approximately 81% seen once. The specimen was peripheral blood. These receptors were taken from a human donor in a cohort sampled during active COVID-19.

This chain connects TRBV7-2 to TRBJ1-5; possible D gene TRBD1, 6 bases. V was cut by 2 bases and J by 1 base, with 12 bases left in between. The length of the CDR3 is 16 residues. Per the germline V gene, CDR1 is SGHTA and CDR2 is FQGNSA. CDR3 DNA sequence: TGTGCCAGCAGCTTATGGGCAGGGACAAGCAATCAGCCCCAGCATTTT. Encoded protein: CASSLWAGTSNQPQHF.

V and J are TRBV19 and TRBJ2-5; D perhaps matches TRBD1 (5 bases). The CDR3 has 11 amino acids. Germline CDR1 is LNHDA and CDR2 is SQIVND (reference sequence). V was pared by 4 bases and J by 7 bases, with 7 bases between. CDR3: CASSSQGTQYF. The CDR3 DNA reads TGTGCCAGTAGTAGTCAGGGGACCCAGTACTTC.

DNA for the CDR3: TGTGCCAGCAGCCACATAACAGGGCTGCGCTCTGAAGCTTTCTTT. Translation gives CASSHITGLRSEAFF. This sequence joins TRBV3-1 (or the pseudogene TRBV3-2) and TRBJ1-1, with D tentatively TRBD1 (6 bases). There are 15 residues in the CDR3. Germline V lookup: CDR1 LGHDT, CDR2 YNNKEL (reference sequence). The ends were cut back, 3 bases at V and 6 bases at J, with 17 bases in the middle.

The gene calls are TRBV27 and TRBJ2-2; TRBD2 matches at 7 bases. J gave up 1 base and V 11 bases, and 7 bases lay outside the gene matches. CDR3 size: 14 residues. Germline values: CDR1 MNHEY, CDR2 SMNVEV (reference sequence). The CDR3 region has the DNA TGTGCCGCCAGGGAGGGCAGGAACACCGGGGAGCTGTTTTTT. Its protein is CAAREGRNTGELFF.

The chain is built from TRBV3-1 (or the pseudogene TRBV3-2) and TRBJ2-4; 13 bases agree with TRBD2. After removal of 0 bases from V and 6 bases from J, the junction contained 2 bases not matched to a gene. This CDR3 is 16 amino acids long. Germline values: CDR1 LGHDT, CDR2 YNNKEL (reference sequence). CDR3 sequence reads: CASSQDRTSGRNIQYF. CDR3 in DNA: TGTGCCAGCAGCCAAGATCGGACTAGCGGGAGAAACATTCAGTACTTC.

The chain carries TRBV30 and TRBJ2-1; 8 bases match TRBD2. Trimming cost V 5 bases and J 7 bases; bases outside gene matches: 16. CDR3 size: 16 residues. Germline CDR1 is GTSNPN and CDR2 is SVGIG (reference sequence). The chain's CDR3 is CAWEGREARRGNEQFF. The DNA of the CDR3 is TGTGCCTGGGAGGGGCGGGAGGCCCGCCGGGGGAATGAGCAGTTCTTC.

The gene calls are TRBV12-3 or TRBV12-4 and TRBJ2-7; no definite D call. Deletions cut 6 bases from V and 1 base from J, with 10 bases between. The CDR3 is 13 amino acids. CDR3 coding DNA: TGTGCCAGCAGACAAGCAGGTTCCTACGAGCAGTACTTC. As protein: CASRQAGSYEQYF.

The chain combines TRBV12-3 or TRBV12-4 with TRBJ1-5; D unresolved. Trimming shortened V by 0 bases and J by 7 bases, and 7 bases separated the two germline ends. The CDR3 has 13 amino acids. CDR3 nucleotides: TGTGCCAGCAGTTTAGCGGCAGGCCAGCCCCAGCATTTT. This sequence encodes CASSLAAGQPQHF.

The CDR3 nucleotides are TGTGCCAGCAGCTCTACAGGGGGCTTGGACCAGCAGTACTTC. As protein: CASSSTGGLDQQYF. The chain has TRBV6-5 and TRBJ2-7; 9 nucleotides match TRBD1. V was clipped by 6 bases and J by 8 bases; unmatched bases: 11. The CDR3 totals 14 residues. Germline CDR1 is MNHEY and CDR2 is SVGAGI.

The rearrangement joins TRBV27 to TRBJ1-5; D not certain. Germline CDR1 MNHEY, CDR2 SMNVEV (reference sequence). CDR3 length: 15 amino acids. The V end was cut by 2 bases, the J end by 1 base, with 9 bases between. The CDR3 DNA reads TGTGCCAGCAGTTTAGCCCCGGGGAGCAATCAGCCCCAGCATTTT. It codes for CASSLAPGSNQPQHF.

The chain recombines TRBV7-9 with TRBJ2-1; TRBD1 agrees at 9 bases. This CDR3 comprises 15 residues. From germline, CDR1 is SEHNR and CDR2 FQNEAQ (reference sequence). Germline trimming cut 5 bases from V and 6 bases from J; bases unmatched to any gene: 8. For the CDR3, the DNA is TGTGCCAGCAGCCAGGGGACAGGGATAGGCAATGAGCAGTTCTTC. Amino acids: CASSQGTGIGNEQFF. Variable domain in full (rest from reference TRBV7-9 and TRBJ2-1): DTGVSQNPRHKITKRGQNVTFRCDPISEHNRLYWYRQTLGQGPEFLTYFQNEAQLEKSRLLSDRFSAERPKGSFSTLEIQRTEQGDSAMYLCASSQGTGIGNEQFFGPGTRLTVL.

This clone was observed a handful of times. The rearrangement uses TRBV9 and TRBJ1-4, with 9 bases identical to TRBD1. Trimming removed 1 base from V and 5 bases from J; junction bases left unmatched: 3. The CDR3 consists of 15 residues. Germline V gene sequence: CDR1 SGDLS, CDR2 YYNGEE. CDR3 bases: TGTGCCAGCAGCGTAACCGGGACAGGGAATGAAAAACTGTTTTTT. This encodes CASSVTGTGNEKLFF.

The chain uses TRBV5-8 and TRBJ2-7; 7 positions match TRBD2. Looked up from germline, CDR1 is SGHTS and CDR2 is YDEGEE. The trim removed 0 bases at V and 3 bases at J, leaving 9 bases unmatched. The CDR3 length is 16 residues. The CDR3 nucleotides read TGTGCCAGCAGCTTGGAGCGGGGCGTTATAGTCTACGAGCAGTACTTC. This sequence encodes CASSLERGVIVYEQYF.